A single sample gave rise to the 25 T cell receptor beta chains below, sequenced in a study of a mutant IDH1 vaccine in newly diagnosed glioma. The table came from immunoSEQ multiplex PCR; TCRdb's copy has only in-frame clones and leaves some out. The table shows about 88,000 clones, with around 79% occurring only once. The time point is: baseline, week 1 (first vaccination visit). This sample's treatment: pre-vaccination baseline after standard-of-care therapy. The sample in question was PBMCs, obtained from a glioma patient treated with radiotherapy, temozolomide or both. Receptors originate from a middle-aged man with glioma. Some clones in this sample may be carry-over from other donors' samples.

The chain carries TRBV9 and TRBJ2-5, with 10 nucleotides matching TRBD2. This CDR3 has 15 amino acids. Per the germline V gene, CDR1 is SGDLS and CDR2 is YYNGEE. V lost 6 bases, J lost 1 base, and 6 bases stayed unmatched. The CDR3 coding sequence is TGTGCCAGCACTGCTAGCGGGGGAGCCCAAGAGACCCAGTACTTC. It encodes CASTASGGAQETQYF.

The chain joins TRBV30 to TRBJ1-2; D is undetermined. Deletions cut 0 bases from V and 8 bases from J, with 7 bases between. Germline assignment: CDR1 GTSNPN and CDR2 SVGIG (reference sequence). The CDR3 length is 11 residues. Here the CDR3 reads CAWSVPRGYTF. As DNA, the CDR3 is TGTGCCTGGAGTGTACCCAGGGGCTACACCTTC.

A single count supports this clone. The gene calls are TRBV2 and TRBJ1-5; D is perhaps TRBD1 (6 bases). CDR1 and CDR2 from the germline V gene are SNHLY and FYNNEI. The germline V and J ends were trimmed by 5 bases and 6 bases, with 14 bases remaining between them. The CDR3 contains 14 residues. Here the CDR3 reads CASSKGGRTQPQHF. The CDR3 coding sequence is TGTGCCAGCAGTAAAGGGGGGAGAACTCAGCCCCAGCATTTT.

V and J are TRBV7-3 and TRBJ2-1, with D unresolved. Germline V gene data show CDR1 as SGHTA and CDR2 as FQGTGA. Trimming shortened V by 5 bases and J by 15 bases, and 20 bases separated the two germline ends. The CDR3 is made up of 13 amino acids. The CDR3 DNA is TGTGCCAGCAGCCAAAACTCCCAGGACCCGAGGTTCTTC. Translated: CASSQNSQDPRFF.

The chain uses TRBV5-4 and TRBJ2-7, with D possibly being TRBD1 or TRBD2 (5 bases each). The CDR3 loop spans 14 amino acids. Germline V gene data show CDR1 as SGHNT and CDR2 as YYREEE (reference sequence). V was trimmed by 3 bases and J by 3 bases, leaving 13 bases between them. The CDR3 DNA reads TGTGCCAGCAGCTCTTACGGGACGAACTACGAGCAGTACTTC. Translation gives CASSSYGTNYEQYF.

The V and J genes are TRBV21-1 and TRBJ1-6. TRBV21-1 is a known pseudogene. The CDR3 length is 12 residues. This CDR3 reads CTRLRLNSPLHF. DNA of the CDR3: TGTACTCGATTACGATTAAATTCACCCCTCCACTTT.

J is TRBJ2-6 and V is TRBV6-5; TRBD1 might be the D (6 bases). From germline, CDR1 is MNHEY and CDR2 SVGAGI. The length of the CDR3 is 15 residues. The V and J ends lost 5 bases and 1 base respectively, with 9 bases between them. The CDR3 sequence: CASSLDRSGANVLTF. The CDR3 DNA reads TGTGCCAGCAGTCTCGACAGGTCTGGGGCCAACGTCCTGACTTTC.

The chain combines TRBV5-5 with TRBJ1-5; perhaps TRBD1 as D (5 bases). V shed 2 bases and J shed 0 bases, with 9 bases lying between them. Germline loops: CDR1 SGHKS, CDR2 YYEKEE (reference sequence). The CDR3 is made up of 15 amino acids. This chain's CDR3 is CASSFRQGSNQPQHF. The CDR3 nucleotides are TGTGCCAGCAGCTTTCGCCAGGGTAGCAATCAGCCCCAGCATTTT.

Concerning this clone: Compared with germline, one end of the junction differs, possibly owing to a read error. This chain connects TRBV7-9 to TRBJ1-4; the D is unclear. This CDR3 has 15 residues. Per the germline V gene, CDR1 is SEHNR and CDR2 is FQNEAQ (reference sequence). CDR3 amino acids: CASSLGTLTSEKLFF. The CDR3 nucleotides read TGTGCCAGCAGCTTAGGGACCCTGACTAGTGAAAAACTGTTTTTT.

The rearrangement joins TRBV6-5 to TRBJ1-6; D perhaps matches TRBD1 (6 bases). CDR1 and CDR2 (germline): MNHEY, SVGAGI. This CDR3 has 12 residues. V gave up 5 bases and J gave up 13 bases, with 12 bases separating them. DNA of the CDR3: TGTGCCAGCAGTACCCCAACAGGGCCCCTCCACTTT. Translating gives CASSTPTGPLHF.

This chain joins TRBV30 and TRBJ1-1; possible D gene TRBD1, 6 bases. The CDR3 sequence is 13 residues long. In germline, CDR1 is GTSNPN, CDR2 SVGIG (reference sequence). V was clipped by 3 bases and J by 7 bases, with 15 bases between them. This CDR3 is CAWSRRGGDEAFF. CDR3 nucleotide sequence: TGTGCCTGGAGCCGAAGAGGGGGGGATGAAGCTTTCTTT.

This chain uses TRBV15 with TRBJ2-7, with D unresolved. Germline assignment: CDR1 LNHNV and CDR2 YYDKDF (reference sequence). The V gene lost 0 bases and the J gene lost 3 bases, with 18 bases spanning the gap. The CDR3 runs to 17 residues. CDR3 residues: CATSRDRSTVLIYEQYF. The CDR3, as DNA: TGTGCCACCAGCAGAGATCGGTCGACGGTCCTAATCTACGAGCAGTACTTC.

The V and J genes are TRBV14 and TRBJ1-2, with 8 bases matching TRBD1. The CDR3 loop spans 15 amino acids. Germline-derived CDR1 and CDR2 are SGHDN and FVKESK. V shed 3 bases, J shed 6 bases, and the junction held 9 bases outside the gene matches. The CDR3 is CASSHRGQGHDGYTF. CDR3 sequence (DNA): TGTGCCAGCAGCCACCGAGGACAGGGACACGATGGCTACACCTTC.

The gene calls are TRBV5-1 and TRBJ2-5; D perhaps matches TRBD1 (6 bases). There are 14 residues in the CDR3. V lost 4 bases and J lost 1, with 11 bases in between. CDR1 SGHRS and CDR2 YFSETQ come from the germline V gene. Here the CDR3 reads CASSKTGPQETQYF. In DNA, the CDR3 is TGCGCCAGCAGCAAGACAGGACCCCAAGAGACCCAGTACTTC.

This rearrangement joins TRBV6-1 to TRBJ1-2; the D is unclear. The CDR3 is 13 amino acids. CDR1 and CDR2 (germline): MNHNS, SASEGT. V was pared by 5 bases and J by 6 bases, with 13 bases between. The CDR3 DNA reads as TGTGCCAGCAGTTTAGAGGAAACGCATGGCTACACCTTC. It specifies CASSLEETHGYTF.

The DNA for the CDR3 is TGTGCCAGTAGGAGGGCAGGAGATGGTCAGCCCCAGCATTTT. Its protein is CASRRAGDGQPQHF. The gene calls are TRBV19 and TRBJ1-5; D gene unclear. This CDR3 has 14 amino acids. V was pared by 6 bases and J by 6 bases, with 15 bases between. Germline-derived CDR1 and CDR2 are LNHDA and SQIVND (reference sequence).

The chain recombines TRBV29-1 with TRBJ2-2; the D is unclear. V was trimmed by 6 bases and J by 0 bases, leaving 11 bases between them. CDR3 length equals 14 residues. Germline-derived CDR1 and CDR2 are SQVTM and ANQGSEA. The CDR3 DNA reads TGCAGCGTAGCCGACGGACCGAACACCGGGGAGCTGTTTTTT. It codes for CSVADGPNTGELFF.

The J gene is TRBJ1-1, the V gene TRBV5-1, with D unclear. This CDR3 comprises 15 residues. V was cut by 1 base and J by 0 bases, with 10 bases left in between. Germline V lookup: CDR1 SGHRS, CDR2 YFSETQ. This CDR3 is CASSLSNSMNTEAFF. In DNA, the CDR3 is TGCGCCAGCAGCTTGAGTAACAGCATGAACACTGAAGCTTTCTTT.

Here the CDR3 reads CASATGTHTGELFF. The CDR3, as DNA: TGTGCCAGCGCCACGGGGACACACACCGGGGAGCTGTTTTTT. The chain employs TRBV27 and TRBJ2-2, with a weak D call TRBD1 (6 bases). The CDR3 sequence is 14 residues long. Germline CDR1 MNHEY, CDR2 SMNVEV (reference sequence). Trimming shortened V by 8 bases and J by 3 bases, and 13 bases separated the two germline ends.

The rearrangement uses TRBV5-4 and TRBJ2-5; 7 positions agree with TRBD1. Germline V gene data show CDR1 as SGHNT and CDR2 as YYREEE (reference sequence). This CDR3 has 14 residues. V shed 3 bases and J 4 bases; nucleotides not matched to a gene: 6. CDR3 sequence reads: CASSSGGRAETQYF. The CDR3 bases are TGTGCCAGCAGCTCAGGGGGTCGAGCAGAGACCCAGTACTTC.

A single count supports this clone. The V call is TRBV2, the J call TRBJ2-1, with a possible D match to TRBD1 (6 bases). CDR1 is SNHLY and CDR2 is FYNNEI in the germline V gene. The CDR3 runs 15 residues. The germline V and J ends were trimmed by 3 bases and 1 base, with 10 bases remaining between them. In nucleotides, the CDR3 is TGTGCCAGCAGTGACAGGGGCCCTTCCTACAATGAGCAGTTCTTC. Translating gives CASSDRGPSYNEQFF.

The chain has TRBV7-2 and TRBJ2-6; D unresolved. Germline V gene data show CDR1 as SGHTA and CDR2 as FQGNSA. CDR3 length: 12 residues. V gave up 6 bases and J gave up 1 base, with 1 base separating them. This CDR3 reads CASRSGANVLTF. For the CDR3, the DNA is TGTGCCAGCAGGTCTGGGGCCAACGTCCTGACTTTC.

V and J are TRBV6-5 and TRBJ1-2, with 10 bases fitting TRBD1. Unmatched junction bases numbered 9, after V lost 7 bases and J lost 7 bases. This CDR3 spans 14 amino acids. The germline CDR1 and CDR2 sequences are MNHEY and SVGAGI. CDR3 coding DNA: TGTGCCAGCAAAAGGGGGACAGGGGCGTTTGGCTACACCTTC. It is translated as CASKRGTGAFGYTF.

V usage is TRBV18 and J usage is TRBJ2-7; D possibly corresponds to TRBD2 (6 bases). The CDR3 contains 15 residues. The germline gives CDR1 KGHSH, CDR2 LQKENI. With 3 bases removed from V and 5 bases from J, the gap between germline ends came to 17 bases. CDR3 in amino acids: CASSPGGIPRDEQYF. CDR3 nucleotide sequence: TGTGCCAGCTCACCTGGGGGGATCCCCAGGGACGAGCAGTACTTC.

J is TRBJ1-2 and V is TRBV19; TRBD1 matches at 8 bases. V was pared by 3 bases and J by 4 bases, with 7 bases of the junction left unmatched. The germline V gene has CDR1 LNHDA and CDR2 SQIVND (reference sequence). The CDR3 runs to 15 residues. The CDR3 sequence: CASSITQGARYGYTF. The DNA for the CDR3 is TGTGCCAGTAGTATCACGCAGGGGGCGCGCTATGGCTACACCTTC.